These 20 T cell receptor beta chains share one sample of origin, sequenced in a study of CD8+CD57+ T cells in acquired aplastic anemia. The authors sequenced patients whose flow cytometry had shown CD8+CD57+ cell expansion. Genomic DNA, the template, was used for profiling of the TCR beta VDJ and CDR3. Using its own MiXCR run on the reads, TCRdb lists one record per CDR3 protein. The sample consists of 200,000 to 250,000 distinct CDR3 sequences, 65% of them appearing once. Sequencing input: sorted CD4+, CD8+, or CD8+CD57+ T cells (not recorded which) from PBMCs. These receptors came from a human donor with aplastic anemia.

The V and J genes are TRBV25-1 and TRBJ2-7, with a weak D call TRBD1 (6 bases). The CDR3 consists of 15 residues. V was clipped by 6 bases and J by 6 bases, with 21 bases between them. Germline-derived CDR1 and CDR2 are MGHDK and SYGVNS. CDR3 residues: CASSQTGDYKGEQYF. The DNA for the CDR3 is TGTGCCAGCAGCCAGACAGGTGATTATAAGGGCGAGCAGTACTTC.

In nucleotides, the CDR3 is TGTGCCAGTAGCCTTGGGGGGAGCGGGGCTTTCTTT. Translated, it gives CASSLGGSGAFF. J is TRBJ1-1 and V is TRBV19; D perhaps matches TRBD1 (5 bases). The V gene lost 6 bases and the J gene lost 11 bases, with 16 bases spanning the gap. The length of the CDR3 is 12 residues. The germline gives CDR1 LNHDA, CDR2 SQIVND (reference sequence).

The gene calls are TRBV5-1 and TRBJ2-1; weak D call: TRBD2 (7 bases). The CDR3 is made up of 17 amino acids. Trimming left V 0 bases short and J 8 bases short, with 21 bases between. Germline CDR1 is SGHRS and CDR2 is YFSETQ. CDR3 residues: CASSLVTFGGGFDEQFF. In DNA, the CDR3 is TGCGCCAGCAGCTTGGTTACTTTCGGCGGGGGCTTCGATGAGCAGTTCTTC.

The chain combines TRBV20-1 with TRBJ1-3; no firm D call. The germline gives CDR1 DFQATT, CDR2 SNEGSKA (reference sequence). The CDR3 is 15 residues long. V dropped 3 bases and J dropped 3 bases, with 15 bases sitting between them. The CDR3 DNA reads TGCAGTGCTAGCCCTCGTGGGATTGGTGGAAACACCATATATTTT. Translation: CSASPRGIGGNTIYF.

This clonotype was seen at least ten times. The CDR3 region has the DNA TGCGCCAGCAGTGTGGGGGACAGAGGACTTGAAGGCTACACCTTC. This encodes CASSVGDRGLEGYTF. The chain links TRBV10-2 to TRBJ1-2; TRBD1 aligns across 7 bases. CDR1 is WSHSY, CDR2 SAAADI, per germline. The CDR3 runs 15 residues. V was clipped by 4 bases and J by 8 bases; unmatched bases: 13.

The V and J genes are TRBV7-3 and TRBJ1-2; D not certain. Germline CDR1 is SGHTA and CDR2 is FQGTGA. V gave up 2 bases and J gave up 8 bases, with 12 bases separating them. The CDR3 loop spans 13 amino acids. CDR3 residues: CASSLGGLRGYTF. The DNA of the CDR3 is TGTGCCAGCAGCTTAGGCGGGCTGCGGGGCTACACCTTC.

This clonotype was recorded at least ten times. The rearrangement joins TRBV7-8 to TRBJ1-1; TRBD1 might be the D (6 bases). Germline loops: CDR1 SGHVS, CDR2 FQNEAQ. This CDR3 is built from 16 residues. Trimming cost V 0 bases and J 1 base, with 12 bases left between them. This CDR3 is CASSLASGAENTEAFF. The CDR3 DNA follows: TGTGCCAGCAGCTTAGCCTCGGGGGCGGAGAACACTGAAGCTTTCTTT.

A single count supports this clonotype. The chain recombines TRBV7-9 with TRBJ2-4, with D hard to call. The CDR3 covers 13 residues. V lost 1 base to trimming and J lost 11 bases, with 12 bases between them. In germline, CDR1 is SEHNR, CDR2 FQNEAQ (reference sequence). CDR3 bases: TGTGCCAGCAGCTTAGGGGAAGGCGTTTTTCAGTACTTC. Translation gives CASSLGEGVFQYF.

In its sample, this clonotype was seen a few times. The chain uses TRBV10-3 and TRBJ2-7; 10 bases are shared with TRBD1. V lost 6 bases and J lost 4; bases outside the gene matches: 6. Germline V gene sequence: CDR1 ENHRY, CDR2 SYGVKD. CDR3 size: 14 residues. CDR3 nucleotides: TGTGCCATCAGGGCCGGGACAGGGGCGTACGAGCAGTACTTC. Its protein is CAIRAGTGAYEQYF.

The chain links TRBV12-3 or TRBV12-4 to TRBJ2-1; 7 bases are shared with TRBD2. J was trimmed by 7 bases and V by 0 bases; bases with no gene match: 6. This CDR3 comprises 15 residues. The CDR3 spells CASSLAVGGQNEQFF. The CDR3 coding sequence is TGTGCCAGCAGTTTAGCTGTGGGAGGGCAGAATGAGCAGTTCTTC.

CDR3 protein: CATSSTGTGGYEQYF. The DNA of the CDR3 is TGTGCCACCAGCAGCACCGGGACAGGGGGATACGAGCAGTACTTC. The chain recombines TRBV15 with TRBJ2-7; 11 nucleotides line up with TRBD1. CDR3 length: 15 amino acids. Trimming cost V 3 bases and J 4 bases; bases outside gene matches: 5. The V gene's germline CDR1 is LNHNV and CDR2 YYDKDF (reference sequence).

This clonotype was seen only a few times. The gene calls are TRBV11-2 and TRBJ2-1; 10 nucleotides agree with TRBD2. The ends lost 2 bases at V and 1 base at J; junction bases unmatched: 8. Germline CDR1 is SGHAT and CDR2 is FQNNGV. The CDR3 has 18 amino acids. DNA of the CDR3: TGTGCCAGCAGCTTAAAGGGTAGCGGGGGGCCTTCCTACAATGAGCAGTTCTTC. It codes for CASSLKGSGGPSYNEQFF.

The rearrangement links TRBV9 to TRBJ1-5; D is unclear. The germline gives CDR1 SGDLS, CDR2 YYNGEE. V was cut by 5 bases and J by 0 bases, with 15 bases left in between. The CDR3 runs to 16 residues. The CDR3 loop reads CASSERTTNSNQPQHF. CDR3 nucleotides: TGTGCCAGCAGTGAAAGGACCACTAATAGCAATCAGCCCCAGCATTTT.

Note on this clonotype: The junction and the germline gene differ at one end; a read error may be behind it. This chain links TRBV5-1 with TRBJ2-1; 11 bases line up with TRBD2. This CDR3 is 15 amino acids long. CDR1 and CDR2 from the germline V gene are SGHRS and YFSETQ. In nucleotides, the CDR3 is TGCGCCGGCAGCGATTTAGCGGGGGGGCCGGATGAGCAGCTCTTC. Its protein is CAGSDLAGGPDEQLF. Complete variable domain (other parts from reference TRBV5-1 and TRBJ2-1): KAGVTQTPRYLIKTRGQQVTLSCSPISGHRSVSWYQQTPGQGLQFLFEYFSETQRNKGNFPGRFSGRQFSNSRSEMNVSTLELGDSALYLCAGSDLAGGPDEQLFGPGTRLTVL.

This rearrangement joins TRBV29-1 to TRBJ1-1; D remains unclear. The CDR3 covers 10 residues. The germline gives CDR1 SQVTM, CDR2 ANQGSEA. Trimming stripped 5 bases from V and 5 bases from J, with 6 bases between. Here the CDR3 reads CSVKTTEAFF. The CDR3 DNA reads TGCAGCGTTAAAACTACTGAAGCTTTCTTT.

To note about this clonotype: An end of the junction does not agree with germline; a read error may underlie this. J is TRBJ1-6 and V is TRBV10-3, with 7 bases that match TRBD1. CDR3 size: 14 residues. The V gene's germline CDR1 is ENHRY and CDR2 SYGVKD. The CDR3 DNA reads TGTGCCATCAGTCCCGGACAGGTTAATTTACCCCTCCACTTT. This codes for CAISPGQVNLPLHF.

This clonotype was observed a few times. The chain combines TRBV20-1 with TRBJ2-7; 11 bases are shared with TRBD2. Germline V gives CDR1 DFQATT, CDR2 SNEGSKA (reference sequence). The CDR3 has 14 residues. V was pared by 1 base and J by 3 bases, with 2 bases of the junction left unmatched. The DNA of the CDR3 is TGCAGTGCTAGAGCTACTAGCGGGGGCTACGAGCAGTACTTC. It codes for CSARATSGGYEQYF.

The chain is built from TRBV7-9 and TRBJ2-7, with D perhaps TRBD2 (5 bases). Per germline, CDR1 SEHNR and CDR2 FQNEAQ (reference sequence). The germline V and J ends were trimmed by 6 bases and 3 bases, with 12 bases remaining between them. This CDR3 contains 13 residues. CDR3 in DNA: TGTGCCAGCAGAAGCCACCGGGACTACGAGCAGTACTTC. It specifies CASRSHRDYEQYF.

The J gene is TRBJ2-7, the V gene TRBV15, with TRBD1 as a possible D gene (6 bases). There are 13 residues in the CDR3. Trimming removed 4 bases from V and 3 bases from J, with 10 bases in between. Looked up from germline, CDR1 is LNHNV and CDR2 is YYDKDF (reference sequence). Here the CDR3 reads CATSTDSGYEQYF. In DNA form, the CDR3 reads TGTGCCACCAGCACGGACAGCGGCTACGAGCAGTACTTC.

This clonotype has only one observation. The chain recombines TRBV5-1 with TRBJ1-6; D remains unclear. The V and J ends lost 7 bases and 9 bases respectively, with 17 bases between them. Germline CDR1 and CDR2: SGHRS and YFSETQ. The CDR3 consists of 14 residues. The DNA for the CDR3 is TGCGCCAGCGGCCAAGGGCAAAGTTCTTCACCCCTCCACTTT. Amino acid sequence: CASGQGQSSSPLHF. Variable domain in full (rest from reference TRBV5-1 and TRBJ1-6): KAGVTQTPRYLIKTRGQQVTLSCSPISGHRSVSWYQQTPGQGLQFLFEYFSETQRNKGNFPGRFSGRQFSNSRSEMNVSTLELGDSALYLCASGQGQSSSPLHFGNGTRLTVT.